The next 8 T cell receptor beta chains were all read from a single sample in a study of blood T cell repertoires in COVID-19. Sequencing used immunoSEQ multiplex PCR; TCRdb keeps in-frame clones, though not all of them. Here the sample spans 90,000 to 120,000 clones, over 60% being singletons. Sequences were obtained from peripheral blood. Every receptor here comes from a man in his 70s with acute or convalescent COVID-19.

The V gene is TRBV3-1 (or the pseudogene TRBV3-2), the J gene TRBJ1-3; no definite D call. Germline V gene lookup returns CDR1 LGHDT and CDR2 YNNKEL (reference sequence). This CDR3 has 15 amino acids. V was clipped by 0 bases and J by 0 bases, with 6 bases between them. The CDR3 nucleotides read TGTGCCAGCAGCCAAGACAGTTTCTCTGGAAACACCATATATTTT. Its translation is CASSQDSFSGNTIYF.

This sequence joins TRBV5-1 and TRBJ1-1, with 7 bases lining up with TRBD1. CDR1 and CDR2 from the germline V gene are SGHRS and YFSETQ. CDR3 length equals 13 residues. V gave up 4 bases and J gave up 4 bases; unmatched junction bases: 4. The CDR3 region is CASSRGQATEAFF. CDR3 in DNA: TGCGCCAGCAGCCGCGGACAGGCCACTGAAGCTTTCTTT.

The V gene is TRBV15, the J gene TRBJ2-1; tentative D call: TRBD2 (7 bases). In germline, CDR1 is LNHNV, CDR2 YYDKDF (reference sequence). The germline V and J ends were trimmed by 1 base and 10 bases, with 29 bases remaining between them. The CDR3 has 19 residues. The CDR3 here is CATSRARGRAGAVEREQFF. The CDR3 bases are TGTGCCACCAGCAGAGCCCGAGGTCGCGCGGGGGCCGTAGAAAGGGAGCAGTTCTTC.

The chain recombines TRBV10-3 with TRBJ1-1; D remains unclear. The CDR3 has 15 amino acids. The germline V gene has CDR1 ENHRY and CDR2 SYGVKD. The V end was cut by 0 bases, the J end by 0 bases, with 8 bases between. The CDR3 spells CAISESVVMNTEAFF. The CDR3 nucleotides read TGTGCCATCAGTGAGTCTGTCGTAATGAACACTGAAGCTTTCTTT.

This chain connects TRBV5-1 to TRBJ1-6; 8 bases are shared with TRBD1. V shed 0 bases, J shed 7 bases, and the junction held 3 bases outside the gene matches. Germline CDR1 reads SGHRS; CDR2 reads YFSETQ. The CDR3 loop spans 15 amino acids. The CDR3 sequence: CASSLGRGPNSPLHF. DNA of the CDR3: TGCGCCAGCAGCTTGGGCAGGGGGCCCAATTCACCCCTCCACTTT.

V gene TRBV11-3 combines with J gene TRBJ2-1; 8 bases match TRBD2. The CDR3 contains 14 residues. Per the germline V gene, CDR1 is SGHNT and CDR2 is YENEEA. V lost 5 bases to trimming and J lost 9 bases; unmatched junction nucleotides: 9. CDR3 DNA sequence: TGTGCCAGCAGCCCGAGTTCGGGGGGGGGTGAGCAGTTCTTC. Its translation: CASSPSSGGGEQFF.

The chain combines TRBV7-9 with TRBJ2-2; D is perhaps TRBD1 (5 bases). The CDR3 extends over 15 amino acids. V dropped 3 bases and J dropped 6 bases, with 14 bases sitting between them. In germline, CDR1 is SEHNR, CDR2 FQNEAQ (reference sequence). Here the CDR3 DNA reads TGTGCCAGCAGCTTTCAGGACACAGAGTCCGGGGAGCTGTTTTTT. It is translated as CASSFQDTESGELFF. The entire variable domain, with the rest obtained from reference TRBV7-9 and TRBJ2-2, is as follows: DTGVSQNPRHKITKRGQNVTFRCDPISEHNRLYWYRQTLGQGPEFLTYFQNEAQLEKSRLLSDRFSAERPKGSFSTLEIQRTEQGDSAMYLCASSFQDTESGELFFGEGSRLTVL.

The chain recombines TRBV5-1 with TRBJ1-4, with TRBD1 identical over 8 bases. The CDR3 extends over 13 amino acids. The V gene's germline CDR1 is SGHRS and CDR2 YFSETQ. The trim removed 4 bases at V and 7 bases at J, leaving 3 bases unmatched. This CDR3 is CASSIGQGEKLFF. The DNA for the CDR3 is TGCGCCAGCAGCATCGGACAGGGTGAAAAACTGTTTTTT.